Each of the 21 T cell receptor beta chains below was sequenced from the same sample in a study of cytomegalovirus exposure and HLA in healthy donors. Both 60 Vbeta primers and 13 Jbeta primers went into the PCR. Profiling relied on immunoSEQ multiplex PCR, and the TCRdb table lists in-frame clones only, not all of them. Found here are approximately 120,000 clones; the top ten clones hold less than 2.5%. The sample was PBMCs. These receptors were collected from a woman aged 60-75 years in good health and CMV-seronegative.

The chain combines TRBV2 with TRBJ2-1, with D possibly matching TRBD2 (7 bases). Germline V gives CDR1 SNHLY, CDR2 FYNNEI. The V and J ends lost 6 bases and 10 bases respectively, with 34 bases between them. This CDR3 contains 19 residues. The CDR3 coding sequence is TGTGCCAGCAGGCCTGGGGGCAGGAGAAGCGGGACGGCCGGGGGGGAGCAGTTCTTC. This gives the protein CASRPGGRRSGTAGGEQFF.

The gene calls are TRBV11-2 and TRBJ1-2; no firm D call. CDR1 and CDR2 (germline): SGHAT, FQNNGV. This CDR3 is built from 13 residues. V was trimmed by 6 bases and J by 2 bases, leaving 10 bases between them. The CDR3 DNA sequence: TGTGCCAGCAGTTCTCCTCCGAACTATGGCTACACCTTC. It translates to CASSSPPNYGYTF.

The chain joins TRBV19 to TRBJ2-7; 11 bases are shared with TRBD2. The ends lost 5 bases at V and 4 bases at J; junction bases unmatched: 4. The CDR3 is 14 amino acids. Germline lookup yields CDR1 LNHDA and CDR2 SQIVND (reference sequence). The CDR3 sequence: CASSRLAGSYEQYF. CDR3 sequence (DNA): TGTGCCAGTAGTCGACTAGCGGGGTCGTACGAGCAGTACTTC.

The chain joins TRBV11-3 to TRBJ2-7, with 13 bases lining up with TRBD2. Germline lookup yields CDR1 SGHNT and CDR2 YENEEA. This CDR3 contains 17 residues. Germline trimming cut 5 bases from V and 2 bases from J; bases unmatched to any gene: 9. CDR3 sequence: CASSPRTSGSPTYEQYF. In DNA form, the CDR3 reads TGTGCCAGCAGCCCCCGGACTAGCGGGAGCCCCACCTACGAGCAGTACTTC.

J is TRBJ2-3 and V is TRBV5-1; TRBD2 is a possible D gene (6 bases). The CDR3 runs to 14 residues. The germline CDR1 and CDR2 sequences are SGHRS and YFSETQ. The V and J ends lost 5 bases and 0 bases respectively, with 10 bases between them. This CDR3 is CASRGGASTDTQYF. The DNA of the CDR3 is TGCGCCAGCAGGGGCGGGGCCAGCACAGATACGCAGTATTTT.

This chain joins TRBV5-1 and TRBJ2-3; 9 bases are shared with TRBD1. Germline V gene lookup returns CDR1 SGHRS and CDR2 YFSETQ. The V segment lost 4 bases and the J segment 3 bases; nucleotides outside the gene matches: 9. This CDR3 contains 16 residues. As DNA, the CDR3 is TGCGCCAGCAGCCGGGGCGGGGACAGGGTAACAGATACGCAGTATTTT. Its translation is CASSRGGDRVTDTQYF.

CDR3 DNA sequence: TGTGCCAGTAGTATCCAAGGAGGGAAGACGTGGGGAGATACGCAGTATTTT. This sequence encodes CASSIQGGKTWGDTQYF. The rearrangement uses TRBV19 and TRBJ2-3; D might be TRBD2 (6 bases). The CDR3 is 17 residues long. Trimming removed 3 bases at V and 5 bases at J, with 21 bases between. In germline, CDR1 is LNHDA, CDR2 SQIVND (reference sequence).

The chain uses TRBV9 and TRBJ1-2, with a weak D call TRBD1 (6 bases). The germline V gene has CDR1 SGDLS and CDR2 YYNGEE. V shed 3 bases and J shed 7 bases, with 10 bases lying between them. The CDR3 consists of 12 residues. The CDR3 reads CASSGTGFGYTF. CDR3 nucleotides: TGTGCCAGCAGCGGAACAGGGTTTGGCTACACCTTC.

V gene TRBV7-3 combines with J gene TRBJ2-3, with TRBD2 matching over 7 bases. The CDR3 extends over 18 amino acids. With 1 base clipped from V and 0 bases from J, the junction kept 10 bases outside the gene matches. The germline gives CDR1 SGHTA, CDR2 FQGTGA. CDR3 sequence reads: CASSLKPPASGSTDTQYF. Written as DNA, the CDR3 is TGTGCCAGCAGCTTAAAACCCCCCGCTAGCGGCAGCACAGATACGCAGTATTTT.

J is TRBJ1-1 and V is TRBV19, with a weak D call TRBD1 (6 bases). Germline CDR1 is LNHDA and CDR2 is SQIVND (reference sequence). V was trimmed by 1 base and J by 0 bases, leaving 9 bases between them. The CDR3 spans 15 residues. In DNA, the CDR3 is TGTGCCAGTAGTATAGGGACAGCTCTGAACACTGAAGCTTTCTTT. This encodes CASSIGTALNTEAFF.

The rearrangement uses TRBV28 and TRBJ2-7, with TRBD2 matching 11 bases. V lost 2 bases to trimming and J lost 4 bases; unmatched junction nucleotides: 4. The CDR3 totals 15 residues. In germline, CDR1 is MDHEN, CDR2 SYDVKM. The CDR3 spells CASSLPASGGYEQYF. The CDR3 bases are TGTGCCAGCAGTTTACCGGCTAGCGGGGGGTACGAGCAGTACTTC.

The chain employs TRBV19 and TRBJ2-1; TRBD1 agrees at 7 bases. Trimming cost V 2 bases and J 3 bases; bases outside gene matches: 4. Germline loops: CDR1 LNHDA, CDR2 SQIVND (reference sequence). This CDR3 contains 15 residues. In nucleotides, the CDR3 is TGTGCCAGTAGTATATACAGGGGCCTCTACAATGAGCAGTTCTTC. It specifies CASSIYRGLYNEQFF.

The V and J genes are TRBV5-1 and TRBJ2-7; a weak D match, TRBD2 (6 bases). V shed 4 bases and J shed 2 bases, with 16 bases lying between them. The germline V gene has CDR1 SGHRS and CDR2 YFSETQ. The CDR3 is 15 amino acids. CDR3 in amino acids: CASSPERGATYEQYF. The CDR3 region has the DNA TGCGCCAGCAGCCCGGAACGCGGGGCGACCTACGAGCAGTACTTC.

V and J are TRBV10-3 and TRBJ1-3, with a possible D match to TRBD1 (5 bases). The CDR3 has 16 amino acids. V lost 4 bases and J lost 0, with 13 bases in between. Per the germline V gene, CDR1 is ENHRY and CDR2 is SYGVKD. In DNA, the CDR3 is TGTGCCATCAGTGGGTCGACAGAAGGCTCTGGAAACACCATATATTTT. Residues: CAISGSTEGSGNTIYF.

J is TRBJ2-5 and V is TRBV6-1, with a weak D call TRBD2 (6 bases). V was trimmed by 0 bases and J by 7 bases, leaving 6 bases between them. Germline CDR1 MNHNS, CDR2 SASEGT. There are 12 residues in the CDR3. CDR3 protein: CASSEAGGTQYF. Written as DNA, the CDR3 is TGTGCCAGCAGTGAAGCGGGGGGGACCCAGTACTTC.

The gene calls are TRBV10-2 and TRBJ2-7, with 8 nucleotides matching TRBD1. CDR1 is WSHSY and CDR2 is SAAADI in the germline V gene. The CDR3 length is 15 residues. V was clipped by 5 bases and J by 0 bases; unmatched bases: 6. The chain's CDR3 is CASSFRDRSSYEQYF. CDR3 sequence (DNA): TGCGCCAGCAGTTTCCGGGACAGGAGCTCCTACGAGCAGTACTTC.

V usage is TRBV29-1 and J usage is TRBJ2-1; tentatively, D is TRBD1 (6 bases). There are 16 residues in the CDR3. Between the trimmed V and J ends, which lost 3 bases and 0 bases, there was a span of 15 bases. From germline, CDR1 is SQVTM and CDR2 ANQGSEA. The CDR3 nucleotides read TGCAGCGTTGAGCAAGGACAGTCAAGCTCCTACAATGAGCAGTTCTTC. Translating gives CSVEQGQSSSYNEQFF.

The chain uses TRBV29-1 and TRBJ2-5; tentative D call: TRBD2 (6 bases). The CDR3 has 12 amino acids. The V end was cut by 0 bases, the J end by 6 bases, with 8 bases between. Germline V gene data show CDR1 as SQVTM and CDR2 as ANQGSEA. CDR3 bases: TGCAGCGTTGAAGAAGGGAGGAAGACCCAGTACTTC. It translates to CSVEEGRKTQYF.

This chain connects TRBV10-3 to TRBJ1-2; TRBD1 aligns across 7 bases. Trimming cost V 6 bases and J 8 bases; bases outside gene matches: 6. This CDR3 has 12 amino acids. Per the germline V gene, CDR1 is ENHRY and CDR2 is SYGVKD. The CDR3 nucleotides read TGTGCCATCAGATCAGGGGGAGGAGGCTACACCTTC. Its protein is CAIRSGGGGYTF.

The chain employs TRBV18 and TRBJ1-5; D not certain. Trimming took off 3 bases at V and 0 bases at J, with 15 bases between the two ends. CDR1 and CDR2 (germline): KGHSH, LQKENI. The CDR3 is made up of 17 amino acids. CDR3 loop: CASSPDSVQNSNQPQHF. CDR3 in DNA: TGTGCCAGCTCACCGGACTCGGTACAGAATAGCAATCAGCCCCAGCATTTT.

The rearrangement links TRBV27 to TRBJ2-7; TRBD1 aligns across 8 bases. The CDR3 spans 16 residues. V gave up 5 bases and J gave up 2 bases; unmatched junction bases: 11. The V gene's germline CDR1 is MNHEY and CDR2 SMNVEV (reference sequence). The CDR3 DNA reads TGTGCCAGCAGTCCCGGGCGGGGACAGGCTGCCTACGAGCAGTACTTC. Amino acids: CASSPGRGQAAYEQYF.